The entry that follows covers one T cell receptor (beta chain) sequence. The sample is drawn from a study of blood T cell repertoires in COVID-19. Study-wide context: Both acute and convalescent COVID-19 samples were obtained from the United States, Italy and Spain.

With 5 bases clipped from V and 6 bases from J, the junction kept 4 bases outside the gene matches. The CDR3 is made up of 14 amino acids. CDR1 and CDR2 from the germline V gene are KGHSH and LQKENI. Per the study methods: Amplification with reference gene primers provided the estimates of nucleated cell counts. Some clones are missing from TCRdb's copy, which holds only in-frame ones; the method was immunoSEQ multiplex PCR. The D gene and trimming were derived from the DNA, and the V and J assignments and clone size from that table. The sample yields about 380,000 clones, approximately 77% seen once.

The rearrangement links TRBV18 to TRBJ2-3; 11 nucleotides align to TRBD1. Sequencing was carried out using peripheral blood. This receptor was identified in a human donor with acute or convalescent COVID-19. The donor label of this sample is uncertain. CDR3 protein: CASSSGQGGDTQYF. The CDR3 bases are TGTGCCAGCTCATCGGGACAGGGGGGCGATACGCAGTATTTT.